The rows below give T cell receptor beta chains drawn from one sample of a study of response to subunit inactivated influenza vaccine. A single record per CDR3 protein comes from TCRdb applying MiXCR to the RT-PCR reads. The sample carries hundreds of thousands of distinct CDR3 sequences, approximately 18% recorded once. Sample: PBMCs from blood, taken 5 to 6 days after vaccination. The receptors were gathered from a man in his fifties who received an inactivated influenza vaccine. Both conserved end residues are part of each CDR3. The order of the fields is J gene, D gene, V gene, CDR3 length, clone size, CDR3 protein, CDR3 DNA. The D gene is left open where the match is weak. Part of the rows lack a size; the others show once, few, many or a class for expanded clones.

TRBJ1-3 - TRBV6-1 16 - CASSHTSGSSGNTIYF TGTGCCAGCAGCCACACTTCGGGGAGCTCTGGAAACACCATATATTTT
TRBJ2-3 TRBD2 TRBV4-2 17 - CASSQGTSGGAVDTQYF TGTGCCAGCAGCCAAGGGACTAGCGGGGGGGCGGTGGATACGCAGTATTTT
TRBJ2-7 TRBD2 TRBV29-1 14 many CSVGWSSGPYEQYF TGCAGCGTTGGATGGTCTAGCGGACCCTACGAGCAGTACTTC
TRBJ2-7 - TRBV28 14 few CASSSRRHTYEQYF TGTGCCAGCAGCAGTAGACGTCACACCTACGAGCAGTACTTC
TRBJ2-1 - TRBV10-3 13 - CAISESTGNEQFF TGTGCCATCAGTGAGTCAACCGGGAATGAGCAGTTCTTC
TRBJ2-7 TRBD2 TRBV4-3 18 few CASSQVLPLAGESYEQYF TGCGCCAGCAGCCAAGTGCTTCCCCTAGCGGGAGAATCCTACGAGCAGTACTTC
TRBJ2-1 TRBD2 TRBV5-1 15 - CASSLATSGSNEQFF TGCGCCAGCAGCTTGGCCACTAGCGGCTCCAATGAGCAGTTCTTC
TRBJ2-1 - TRBV4-3 17 - CASSQERALSRDNEQFF TGCGCCAGCAGCCAAGAGCGGGCCCTTTCTCGCGACAATGAGCAGTTCTTC
TRBJ2-5 TRBD2 TRBV4-2 17 few CASSQGKGSGGQETQYF TGTGCCAGCAGCCAAGGCAAGGGTAGCGGGGGCCAAGAGACCCAGTACTTC
TRBJ2-3 TRBD2 TRBV6-5 15 once CASSTLRGGQVTQYF TGTGCCAGCAGTACTCTGCGGGGGGGCCAAGTTACGCAGTATTTT